This T cell receptor beta chain stems from a study of shared clonotypes between healthy human individuals. Background on the study: Researchers drew samples from a couple of women and a few men aged 18 to 49.

The V gene lost 1 base and the J gene lost 3 bases, with 15 bases spanning the gap. In germline, CDR1 is MNHNS, CDR2 SASEGT. The CDR3 has 16 amino acids. This clone was seen a handful of times. Repertoires were generated with immunoSEQ multiplex PCR, while TCRdb's copy carries only in-frame clones and drops some. Altogether 450,000 to 500,000 clones are present, about three quarters being singletons, with the ten largest covering 10% to 15%. In unsorted samples, genomic DNA was obtained using around 100 million PBMCs. The sample was PBMCs. This chain uses TRBV6-1 with TRBJ1-1; a weak D match, TRBD1 (5 bases). This clonotype was sampled from a woman aged 35 to 49 in good health. Some clones in this sample may be carry-over from other donors' samples. The CDR3 sequence is CASSEGAFQGHTEAFF. Written as DNA, the CDR3 is TGTGCCAGCAGTGAAGGGGCCTTTCAGGGACACACTGAAGCTTTCTTT.